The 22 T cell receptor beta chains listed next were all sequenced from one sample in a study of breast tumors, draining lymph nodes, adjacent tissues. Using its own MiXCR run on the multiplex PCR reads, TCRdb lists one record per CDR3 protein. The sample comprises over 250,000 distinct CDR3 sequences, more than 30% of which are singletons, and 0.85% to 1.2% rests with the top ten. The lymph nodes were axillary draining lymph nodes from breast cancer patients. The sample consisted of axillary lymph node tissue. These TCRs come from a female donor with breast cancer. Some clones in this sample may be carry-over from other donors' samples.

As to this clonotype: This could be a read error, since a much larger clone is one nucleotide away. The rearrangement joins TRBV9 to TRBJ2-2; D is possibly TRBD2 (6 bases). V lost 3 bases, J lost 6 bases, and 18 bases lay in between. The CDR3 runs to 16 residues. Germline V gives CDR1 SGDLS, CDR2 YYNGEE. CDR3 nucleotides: TGTGCCAGCAGCGGACCCGCGAGACTAGTCCCCGGGGAGCTGTTTTTT. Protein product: CASSGPARLVPGELFF.

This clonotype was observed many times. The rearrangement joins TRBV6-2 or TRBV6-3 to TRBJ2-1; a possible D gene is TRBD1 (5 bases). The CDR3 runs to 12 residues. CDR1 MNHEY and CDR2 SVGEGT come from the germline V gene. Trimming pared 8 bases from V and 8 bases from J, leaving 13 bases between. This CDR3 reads CASRLTRDEQFF. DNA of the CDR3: TGTGCCAGCCGACTCACCAGGGATGAGCAGTTCTTC.

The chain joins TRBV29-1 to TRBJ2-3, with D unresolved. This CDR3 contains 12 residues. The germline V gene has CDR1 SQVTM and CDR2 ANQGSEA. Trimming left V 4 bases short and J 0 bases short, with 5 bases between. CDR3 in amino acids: CSVAASTDTQYF. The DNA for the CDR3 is TGCAGCGTTGCGGCAAGCACAGATACGCAGTATTTT.

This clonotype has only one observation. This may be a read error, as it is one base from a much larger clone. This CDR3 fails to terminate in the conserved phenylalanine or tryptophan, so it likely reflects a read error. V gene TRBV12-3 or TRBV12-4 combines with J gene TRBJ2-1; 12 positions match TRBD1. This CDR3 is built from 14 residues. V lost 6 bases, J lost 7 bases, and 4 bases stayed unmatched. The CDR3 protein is CASRGQGAVNEQFL. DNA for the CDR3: TGTGCCAGCAGGGGACAGGGGGCTGTTAATGAGCAGTTCCTC.

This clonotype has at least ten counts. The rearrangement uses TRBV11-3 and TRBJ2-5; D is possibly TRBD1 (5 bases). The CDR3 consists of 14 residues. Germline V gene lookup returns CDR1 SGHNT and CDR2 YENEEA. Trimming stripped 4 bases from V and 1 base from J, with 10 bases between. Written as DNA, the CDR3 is TGTGCCAGCAGCTCAGACAGTTTCCAAGAGACCCAGTACTTC. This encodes CASSSDSFQETQYF.

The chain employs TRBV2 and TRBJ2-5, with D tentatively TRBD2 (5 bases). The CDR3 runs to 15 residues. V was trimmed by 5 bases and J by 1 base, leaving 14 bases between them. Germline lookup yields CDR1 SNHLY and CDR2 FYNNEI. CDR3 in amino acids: CASSPRGLAQETQYF. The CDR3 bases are TGTGCCAGCAGTCCTCGAGGACTGGCCCAAGAGACCCAGTACTTC.

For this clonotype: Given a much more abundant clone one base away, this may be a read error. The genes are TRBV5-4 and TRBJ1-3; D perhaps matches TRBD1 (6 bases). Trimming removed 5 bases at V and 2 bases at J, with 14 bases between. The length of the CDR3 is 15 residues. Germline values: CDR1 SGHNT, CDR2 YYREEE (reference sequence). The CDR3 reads CASRQIQGAGNTIYF. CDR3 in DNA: TGTGCCAGCAGGCAAATACAGGGTGCTGGAAACACCATATATTTT.

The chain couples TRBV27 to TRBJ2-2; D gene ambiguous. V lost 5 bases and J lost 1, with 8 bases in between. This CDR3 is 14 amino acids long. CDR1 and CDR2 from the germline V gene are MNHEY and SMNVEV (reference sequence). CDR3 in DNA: TGTGCCAGCAGTACCATTTGGAACACCGGGGAGCTGTTTTTT. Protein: CASSTIWNTGELFF.

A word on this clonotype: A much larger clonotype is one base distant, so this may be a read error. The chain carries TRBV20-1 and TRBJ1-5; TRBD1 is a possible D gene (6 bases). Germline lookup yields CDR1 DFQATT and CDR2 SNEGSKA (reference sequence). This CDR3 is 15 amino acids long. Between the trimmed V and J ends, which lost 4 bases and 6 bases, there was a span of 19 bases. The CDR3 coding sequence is TGCAGTGCTAACAAAGGTCTTGGGGGCACTCAGCCCCAGCATTTT. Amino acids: CSANKGLGGTQPQHF.

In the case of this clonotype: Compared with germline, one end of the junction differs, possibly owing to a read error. CDR3 nucleotides: TGTGCCAGCAGTTACCGCGACAGGGTCGAGATTTTT. It is translated as CASSYRDRVEIF. The chain combines TRBV6-6 with TRBJ1-4; the match to TRBD1 covers 7 bases. Germline V gene sequence: CDR1 MNHNY, CDR2 SVGAGI (reference sequence). The CDR3 covers 12 residues.

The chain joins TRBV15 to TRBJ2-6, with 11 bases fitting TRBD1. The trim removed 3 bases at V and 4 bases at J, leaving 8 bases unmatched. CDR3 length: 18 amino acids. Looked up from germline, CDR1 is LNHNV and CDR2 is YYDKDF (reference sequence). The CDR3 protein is CATSRAGTGGGGANVLTF. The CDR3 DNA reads TGTGCCACCAGCAGGGCCGGGACAGGGGGTGGCGGGGCCAACGTCCTGACTTTC.

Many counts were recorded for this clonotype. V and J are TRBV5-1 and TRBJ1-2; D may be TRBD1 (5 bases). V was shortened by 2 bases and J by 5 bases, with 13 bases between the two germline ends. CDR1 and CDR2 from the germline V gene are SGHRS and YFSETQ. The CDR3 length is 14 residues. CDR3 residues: CASSFGGAGYGYTF. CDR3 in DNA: TGCGCCAGCAGCTTTGGGGGAGCGGGATATGGCTACACCTTC. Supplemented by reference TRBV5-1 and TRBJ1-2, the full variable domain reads KAGVTQTPRYLIKTRGQQVTLSCSPISGHRSVSWYQQTPGQGLQFLFEYFSETQRNKGNFPGRFSGRQFSNSRSEMNVSTLELGDSALYLCASSFGGAGYGYTFGSGTRLTVV.

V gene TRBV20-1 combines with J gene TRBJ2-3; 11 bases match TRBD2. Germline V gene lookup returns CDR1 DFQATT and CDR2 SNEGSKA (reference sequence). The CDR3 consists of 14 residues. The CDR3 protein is CSGRGTSGRDTQYF. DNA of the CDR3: TGCAGCGGCAGGGGGACTAGCGGCCGTGATACGCAGTATTTT.

CDR3 sequence (DNA): TGTGCCAGCAGCGTAGATGACACCCGGTTCACTGAAGCTTTCTTT. This encodes CASSVDDTRFTEAFF. The rearrangement links TRBV9 to TRBJ1-1; D is uncertain. The CDR3 consists of 15 residues. Per germline, CDR1 SGDLS and CDR2 YYNGEE. V was cut by 0 bases and J by 4 bases, with 13 bases left in between.

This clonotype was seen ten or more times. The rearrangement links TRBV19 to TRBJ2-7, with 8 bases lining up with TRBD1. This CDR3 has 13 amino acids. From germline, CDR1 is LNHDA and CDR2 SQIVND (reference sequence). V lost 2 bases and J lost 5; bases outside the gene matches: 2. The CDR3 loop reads CASSITTGDEQYF. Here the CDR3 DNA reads TGTGCCAGTAGTATAACGACAGGGGACGAGCAGTACTTC.

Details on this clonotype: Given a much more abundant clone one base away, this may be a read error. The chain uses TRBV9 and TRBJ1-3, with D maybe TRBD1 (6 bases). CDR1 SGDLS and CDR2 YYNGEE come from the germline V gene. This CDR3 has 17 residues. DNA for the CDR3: TGTGCCAGCAACGTAACCCCCTCGACAGGCTCTGGAAACACCATATATTTT. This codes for CASNVTPSTGSGNTIYF. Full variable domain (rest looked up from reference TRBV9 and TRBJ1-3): DSGVTQTPKHLITATGQRVTLRCSPRSGDLSVYWYQQSLDQGLQFLIQYYNGEERAKGNILERFSAQQFPDLHSELNLSSLELGDSALYFCASNVTPSTGSGNTIYFGEGSWLTVV.

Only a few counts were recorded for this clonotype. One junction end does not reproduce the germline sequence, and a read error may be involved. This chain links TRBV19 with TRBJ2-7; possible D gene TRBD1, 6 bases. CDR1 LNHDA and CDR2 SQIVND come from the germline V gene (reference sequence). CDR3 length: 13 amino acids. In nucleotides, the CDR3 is TGTGCCACCCGAGCCCAGGGGCTCTACGAGCGGTACTTC. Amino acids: CATRAQGLYERYF.

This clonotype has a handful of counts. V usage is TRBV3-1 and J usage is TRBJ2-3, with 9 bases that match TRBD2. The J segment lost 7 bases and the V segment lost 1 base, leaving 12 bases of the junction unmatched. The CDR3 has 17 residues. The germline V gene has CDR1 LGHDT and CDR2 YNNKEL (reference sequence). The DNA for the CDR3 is TGTGCCAGCAGCCAAGGCGCTAGCGGGACCATTCCTCATACGCAGTATTTT. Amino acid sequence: CASSQGASGTIPHTQYF.

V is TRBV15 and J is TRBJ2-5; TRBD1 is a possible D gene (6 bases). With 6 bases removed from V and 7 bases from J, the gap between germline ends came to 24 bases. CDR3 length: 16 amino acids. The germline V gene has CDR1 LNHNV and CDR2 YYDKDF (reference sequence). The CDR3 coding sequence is TGTGCCACCAGTGAGAGCGGCCTGGGACATCGGGGGACCCAGTACTTC. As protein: CATSESGLGHRGTQYF. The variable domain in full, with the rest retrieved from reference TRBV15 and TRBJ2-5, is DAMVIQNPRYQVTQFGKPVTLSCSQTLNHNVMYWYQQKSSQAPKLLFHYYDKDFNNEADTPDNFQSRRPNTSFCFLDIRSPGLGDTAMYLCATSESGLGHRGTQYFGPGTRLLVL.

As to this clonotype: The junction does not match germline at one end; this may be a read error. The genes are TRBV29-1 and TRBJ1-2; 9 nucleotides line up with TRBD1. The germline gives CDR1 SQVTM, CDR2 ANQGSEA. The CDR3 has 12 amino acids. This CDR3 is CSVTGGGYGYTF. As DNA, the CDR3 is TGTAGCGTCACAGGGGGCGGTTATGGCTACACCTTC.

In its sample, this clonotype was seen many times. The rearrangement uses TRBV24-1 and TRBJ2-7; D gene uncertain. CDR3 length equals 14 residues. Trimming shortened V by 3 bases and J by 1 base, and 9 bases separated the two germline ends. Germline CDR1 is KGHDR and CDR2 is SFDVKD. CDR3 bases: TGTGCCACCAGTGATACCAGGAAATCCTACGAGCAGTACTTC. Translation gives CATSDTRKSYEQYF.

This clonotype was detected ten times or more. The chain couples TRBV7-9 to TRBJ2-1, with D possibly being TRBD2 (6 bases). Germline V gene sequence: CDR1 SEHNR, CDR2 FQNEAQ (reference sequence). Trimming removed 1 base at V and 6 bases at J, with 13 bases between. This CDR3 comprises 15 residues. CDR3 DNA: TGTGCCAGCAGCTTAGTCCTTGGGACTTCCAATGAGCAGTTCTTC. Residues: CASSLVLGTSNEQFF. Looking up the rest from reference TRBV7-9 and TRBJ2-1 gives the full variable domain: DTGVSQNPRHKITKRGQNVTFRCDPISEHNRLYWYRQTLGQGPEFLTYFQNEAQLEKSRLLSDRFSAERPKGSFSTLEIQRTEQGDSAMYLCASSLVLGTSNEQFFGPGTRLTVL.